Each of the 11 T cell receptor beta chains below was sequenced from the same sample in a study of identical twins. TCRdb re-called the 5' RACE reads through MiXCR, storing one row per CDR3 protein. The table includes fewer than 650,000 distinct CDR3 sequences, more than 9% detected once. These data were likewise used in another study, on yellow fever vaccine responses in identical twins.

The sample taken for sequencing was PBMCs. The origin of the receptors is a woman aged 18-35 years in good health.

In this sample, this clonotype turned up a few times. This chain joins TRBV27 and TRBJ2-7; 8 nucleotides align to TRBD1. V gave up 2 bases and J gave up 0 bases; unmatched junction bases: 9. Looked up from germline, CDR1 is MNHEY and CDR2 is SMNVEV (reference sequence). The CDR3 spans 17 residues. CDR3 sequence (DNA): TGTGCCAGCAGTTTAAGGACCGGGACAGGTACCTCCTACGAGCAGTACTTC. Its translation is CASSLRTGTGTSYEQYF.

This chain uses TRBV29-1 with TRBJ2-7; possible D gene TRBD2, 5 bases. The CDR3 covers 14 residues. CDR1 and CDR2 (germline): SQVTM, ANQGSEA. The ends were cut back, 4 bases at V and 2 bases at J, with 15 bases in the middle. The CDR3 bases are TGCAGCGTTGTTCGGGATGTGGGAACCTACGAGCAGTACTTC. Its translation: CSVVRDVGTYEQYF.

This clonotype came up many times. The chain is built from TRBV7-2 and TRBJ2-7; D possibly corresponds to TRBD2 (6 bases). There are 15 residues in the CDR3. Germline CDR1 is SGHTA and CDR2 is FQGNSA. V was trimmed by 2 bases and J by 3 bases, leaving 14 bases between them. This CDR3 is CASSLSGEIFYEQYF. The CDR3 DNA reads TGTGCCAGCAGCTTATCGGGGGAGATCTTCTACGAGCAGTACTTC.

This clonotype has a count of ten or more. The V gene is TRBV7-9, the J gene TRBJ2-1; 7 nucleotides match TRBD1. Germline assignment: CDR1 SEHNR and CDR2 FQNEAQ (reference sequence). J gave up 6 bases and V 5 bases, and 10 bases lay outside the gene matches. The CDR3 is 15 residues long. CDR3 in amino acids: CASSPPGTVVNEQFF. Here the CDR3 DNA reads TGTGCCAGCAGCCCACCCGGGACAGTTGTCAATGAGCAGTTCTTC.

This clonotype was observed at least ten times. J is TRBJ2-4 and V is TRBV5-1, with 7 nucleotides matching TRBD1. V was pared by 4 bases and J by 0 bases, with 7 bases of the junction left unmatched. CDR3 size: 16 residues. CDR1 is SGHRS and CDR2 is YFSETQ in the germline V gene. CDR3 DNA sequence: TGCGCCAGCAGCGAAGACAGGGCACTAGCCAAAAACATTCAGTACTTC. It is translated as CASSEDRALAKNIQYF.

In its sample, this clonotype was seen many times. V gene TRBV7-6 combines with J gene TRBJ2-5; D ambiguous. V shed 1 base and J shed 2 bases, with 11 bases lying between them. The germline V gene has CDR1 SGHVS and CDR2 FNYEAQ. The CDR3 has 15 residues. Written as DNA, the CDR3 is TGTGCCAGCAGCTTAGGGGCTGGGCTTCAAGAGACCCAGTACTTC. Translated, it gives CASSLGAGLQETQYF.

This clonotype came up many times. The chain recombines TRBV24-1 with TRBJ2-1; 7 nucleotides match TRBD1. The length of the CDR3 is 13 residues. In germline, CDR1 is KGHDR, CDR2 SFDVKD. The junction had 9 bases not matched to a gene; V was cut back by 3 bases and J by 14 bases. CDR3 bases: TGTGCCACCAGTGATCCCGGACAGGACAGAAAGTTCTTC. Its protein product is CATSDPGQDRKFF.

The chain employs TRBV5-1 and TRBJ2-5, with TRBD2 matching 7 bases. This CDR3 comprises 15 residues. Germline CDR1 reads SGHRS; CDR2 reads YFSETQ. Trimming at V came to 0 bases and at J to 5 bases, leaving 7 bases not matched to a gene. The CDR3, as DNA: TGCGCCAGCAGCTTGGGAGGACTAGTGGAGGAGACCCAGTACTTC. As protein: CASSLGGLVEETQYF.

A few counts support this clonotype. Germline is not matched at one junction end, which may reflect a read error. The chain recombines TRBV20-1 with TRBJ2-1; D is ambiguous. This CDR3 region has 13 residues. Germline loops: CDR1 DFQATT, CDR2 SNEGSKA (reference sequence). Here the CDR3 reads CSATAELYKEQFF. The CDR3 region has the DNA TGCAGTGCTACGGCTGAGCTTTACAAAGAGCAGTTCTTC.

This clonotype was seen a handful of times. V usage is TRBV3-1 and J usage is TRBJ2-7; 9 positions agree with TRBD2. CDR1 is LGHDT and CDR2 is YNNKEL in the germline V gene (reference sequence). This CDR3 is built from 16 residues. Trimming removed 4 bases from V and 2 bases from J; junction bases left unmatched: 9. This chain's CDR3 is CASSPSWREGTYEQYF. The DNA of the CDR3 is TGTGCCAGCAGCCCCTCATGGCGGGAGGGGACCTACGAGCAGTACTTC.

The rearrangement uses TRBV20-1 and TRBJ2-3, with a possible D match to TRBD2 (6 bases). V was shortened by 5 bases and J by 5 bases, with 14 bases between the two germline ends. This CDR3 region has 13 residues. Germline values: CDR1 DFQATT, CDR2 SNEGSKA (reference sequence). CDR3 protein: CSAWGVGEDTQYF. In DNA form, the CDR3 reads TGCAGTGCTTGGGGGGTTGGTGAAGATACGCAGTATTTT.